What follows are 17 T cell receptor beta chains derived from one specimen sequenced in a study of T cell repertoires in cytomegalovirus infection (dated by TCRdb to about 2019). In light of the paper, this sample's treatment or condition label describes: in vitro stimulation with specific CMV peptide epitopes to enrich CMV-specific T cells. What these receptors recognize is not known. TCRdb shows the sequencer as Illumina HiSeq 1500. The raw public data were reprocessed by TCRdb itself: fastp quality trimming at Q25, MiXCR clonotype calling, in-frame beta chains only. CDR3 protein duplicates are merged, each entry listing the most common genes and DNA. Across this sample there are 650,000 to 900,000 distinct CDR3 sequences, with about 30% seen only once. Of the sample, approximately 13% falls within the top ten clones. Sequenced material: cultured CD8+ T cells from PBMCs, taken from culture after CMV antigen stimulation. The receptors here all came from a human donor in good health (CMV status not recorded). Some clones in this sample may be carry-over from other donors' samples.

Details on this clonotype: At one end, the junction sequence differs from germline, possibly due to a read error. V usage is TRBV12-3 or TRBV12-4 and J usage is TRBJ1-1; D remains unclear. This CDR3 has 15 residues. The CDR3 loop reads CASSLEAGGPGEAFF. CDR3 nucleotide sequence: TGTGCCAGCAGCTTAGAAGCCGGTGGGCCTGGGGAAGCTTTCTTT.

V gene TRBV27 combines with J gene TRBJ2-7; D uncertain. The length of the CDR3 is 15 residues. From germline, CDR1 is MNHEY and CDR2 SMNVEV (reference sequence). V gave up 6 bases and J gave up 0 bases, with 15 bases separating them. The CDR3 loop reads CASSPIGPSSYEQYV. CDR3 nucleotides: TGTGCCAGCAGCCCGATAGGACCGAGCTCCTACGAGCAGTACGTC.

The chain employs TRBV19 and TRBJ2-7, with unresolved D. The CDR3 consists of 14 residues. Between the trimmed V and J ends, which lost 4 bases and 2 bases, there was a span of 12 bases. Germline V lookup: CDR1 LNHDA, CDR2 SQIVND (reference sequence). DNA for the CDR3: TGTGCCAGTAGTACTCCGGGCATTCCCTACGAGCAGTACTTC. This gives the protein CASSTPGIPYEQYF.

The J gene is TRBJ1-2, the V gene TRBV7-6; maybe TRBD1 (5 bases). This CDR3 is built from 16 residues. V lost 5 bases and J 4 bases, leaving 20 bases between the germline ends. Germline loops: CDR1 SGHVS, CDR2 FNYEAQ. The CDR3 is CASSPPAVRGIYGYTF. In nucleotides, the CDR3 is TGTGCCAGCAGCCCCCCCGCGGTAAGGGGAATCTATGGCTACACCTTC. The whole variable domain, remainder taken from reference TRBV7-6 and TRBJ1-2, is GAGVSQSPRYKVTKRGQDVALRCDPISGHVSLYWYRQALGQGPEFLTYFNYEAQQDKSGLPNDRFSAERPEGSISTLTIQRTEQRDSAMYRCASSPPAVRGIYGYTFGSGTRLTVV.

In its sample, this clonotype was seen a few times. This chain joins TRBV6-2 or TRBV6-3 and TRBJ1-2; maybe TRBD1 (6 bases). Trimming shortened V by 6 bases and J by 5 bases, and 13 bases separated the two germline ends. Germline lookup yields CDR1 MNHEY and CDR2 SVGEGT. The CDR3 length is 13 residues. The CDR3 coding sequence is TGTGCCAGCAGGGACAGCGAGGGGTATGGCTACACCTTC. It is translated as CASRDSEGYGYTF.

V is TRBV7-9 and J is TRBJ2-1; a possible D gene is TRBD2 (6 bases). The CDR3 contains 19 residues. Per the germline V gene, CDR1 is SEHNR and CDR2 is FQNEAQ (reference sequence). V lost 7 bases and J lost 5, with 30 bases in between. The chain's CDR3 is CASNMIRIRRGIVNNEQFF. CDR3 nucleotide sequence: TGTGCCAGCAATATGATCAGGATTCGGCGGGGCATAGTAAACAATGAGCAGTTCTTC.

The V and J genes are TRBV20-1 and TRBJ1-3; unclear D gene. CDR3 length equals 16 residues. V shed 5 bases and J shed 1 base, with 18 bases lying between them. Germline V gives CDR1 DFQATT, CDR2 SNEGSKA (reference sequence). The CDR3 here is CSAPDREPGSGNTIYF. In DNA form, the CDR3 reads TGCAGTGCTCCGGACCGAGAGCCGGGGTCTGGAAACACCATATATTTT.

This clonotype was detected a few times. The chain uses TRBV5-5 and TRBJ2-2; TRBD2 matches at 8 bases. Germline V lookup: CDR1 SGHKS, CDR2 YYEKEE (reference sequence). CDR3 length: 13 amino acids. After removal of 4 bases from V and 9 bases from J, the junction contained 5 bases not matched to a gene. The CDR3 reads CASSPGLVWELFF. The CDR3 nucleotides are TGTGCCAGCAGCCCGGGACTAGTATGGGAGCTGTTTTTT.

The gene calls are TRBV6-5 and TRBJ1-2; D gene ambiguous. Germline CDR1 MNHEY, CDR2 SVGAGI. The CDR3 extends over 13 amino acids. CDR3 DNA sequence: TGTGGGTCCGGCGGCAGCTTAAACTATGGCTACACCTTC. Amino acids: CGSGGSLNYGYTF.

The chain couples TRBV7-2 to TRBJ1-2; no definite D call. The CDR3 sequence is 14 residues long. V lost 1 base and J 5 bases, leaving 11 bases between the germline ends. Looked up from germline, CDR1 is SGHTA and CDR2 is FQGNSA. The CDR3 sequence: CASSLEVPWYGYTF. In DNA, the CDR3 is TGTGCCAGCAGCTTAGAAGTTCCCTGGTATGGCTACACCTTC.

The chain couples TRBV27 to TRBJ2-1; D unclear. CDR1 MNHEY and CDR2 SMNVEV come from the germline V gene (reference sequence). Trimming cost V 4 bases and J 4 bases, with 11 bases left between them. This CDR3 contains 14 residues. CDR3: CASSSPAAYNEQFF. As DNA, the CDR3 is TGTGCCAGCAGTTCCCCCGCTGCTTACAATGAGCAGTTCTTC.

The rearrangement uses TRBV19 and TRBJ1-2; 7 bases align to TRBD1. The CDR3 extends over 12 amino acids. Looked up from germline, CDR1 is LNHDA and CDR2 is SQIVND (reference sequence). V gave up 10 bases and J gave up 4 bases; unmatched junction bases: 6. CDR3 sequence reads: CATRQGFYGYTF. In DNA, the CDR3 is TGTGCCACTCGACAGGGCTTCTATGGCTACACCTTC. Complete variable domain (other parts from reference TRBV19 and TRBJ1-2): DGGITQSPKYLFRKEGQNVTLSCEQNLNHDAMYWYRQDPGQGLRLIYYSQIVNDFQKGDIAEGYSVSREKKESFPLTVTSAQKNPTAFYLCATRQGFYGYTFGSGTRLTVV.

This clonotype came up a few times. The chain carries TRBV20-1 and TRBJ2-7; 8 nucleotides align to TRBD1. CDR1 DFQATT and CDR2 SNEGSKA come from the germline V gene (reference sequence). Trimming took 0 bases from V and 4 from J; bases not matched to a gene: 11. This CDR3 has 16 amino acids. CDR3 amino acids: CSARDVGARGPYEQYF. As DNA, the CDR3 is TGCAGTGCTAGAGATGTTGGGGCCAGGGGGCCATACGAGCAGTACTTC.

The chain carries TRBV4-3 and TRBJ1-2; maybe TRBD1 (6 bases). The CDR3 totals 13 residues. V lost 0 bases and J 7 bases, leaving 9 bases between the germline ends. CDR1 LGHNA and CDR2 YSLEER come from the germline V gene. The CDR3 nucleotides are TGCGCCAGCAGCCAAGAAAGAGGGGGTGGCTACACCTTC. This encodes CASSQERGGGYTF.

This clonotype has more than one count but fewer than ten. The chain recombines TRBV7-8 with TRBJ2-7, with D unresolved. Trimming took off 5 bases at V and 0 bases at J, with 14 bases between the two ends. In germline, CDR1 is SGHVS, CDR2 FQNEAQ. The CDR3 runs 15 residues. The CDR3 is CASSPEPKPSYEQYV. CDR3 in DNA: TGTGCCAGCAGCCCAGAGCCCAAACCCTCCTACGAGCAGTACGTC.

This clonotype was detected only a few times. The junction shows a germline mismatch at one end, possibly a read error. The chain has TRBV27 and TRBJ2-7; 8 bases match TRBD1. This CDR3 comprises 14 residues. Germline loops: CDR1 MNHEY, CDR2 SMNVEV (reference sequence). The CDR3 nucleotides are TGTGCCAGCATGCCCGGGACAGGTAGCTACGGGCAGTACTTC. It yields the protein CASMPGTGSYGQYF.

The V and J genes are TRBV7-9 and TRBJ1-6, with D unclear. The V end was cut by 8 bases, the J end by 7 bases, with 18 bases between. CDR1 and CDR2 (germline): SEHNR, FQNEAQ (reference sequence). The CDR3 contains 15 residues. CDR3 in DNA: TGTGCCAGCGCTTCCGCCACGGCGGTGAATTCACCCCTCCACTTT. Amino acids: CASASATAVNSPLHF.